The present T cell receptor (beta chain) was sequenced within a study of lymphopenia after photon versus proton radiotherapy. This CDR3 has 16 amino acids. From germline, CDR1 is SGHTA and CDR2 FQGTGA. The V and J ends lost 2 bases and 4 bases, in that order; junction bases with no gene match: 6. The data were produced by immunoSEQ multiplex PCR, yet TCRdb's version contains in-frame clones alone and is incomplete. The sample records approximately 160,000 clones, approximately 91% being singletons. Study-level findings and limits: Survival link was tested only in deceased patients; proton benefit remains a possibility. A bigger post-nadir fall in TCR diversity correlated inversely with survival time in deceased patients. Relative stability marked proton patients; photon patients lost diversity and naive cells. After the lymphocyte nadir, photon-treated repertoires showed oligoclonal expansion, especially of CD8+ Temra cells.

In regard to this clone: Antigen: not known.

The chain is built from TRBV7-3 and TRBJ2-2, with TRBD2 matching 8 bases. The specimen was peripheral blood, collected from a patient treated with photon-based radiotherapy. This receptor was identified in a man between 50 and 59 years old with gastric cancer. Here the CDR3 DNA reads TGTGCCAGCAGCTTACGATCGGGAGGGGGCACCGGGGAGCTGTTTTTT. It encodes CASSLRSGGGTGELFF.